This T cell receptor beta chain was captured in a study of blood T cells in healthy people across ages. As to this clonotype: As yet, its antigen is unknown.

Findings of the study overall: Whereas aged donors had fewer naive CD4+ cells, long-lived donors had more of them and higher diversity. Researchers report that TCR beta diversity correlated strongly with naive T cell percentage.

V was cut by 7 bases and J by 3 bases, with 16 bases left in between. Germline V CDR1 and CDR2: SNHLY, FYNNEI. This CDR3 is 14 amino acids long. Next came a second PCR, run for roughly 7 to 12 cycles, which used a sample-barcoded 5' primer along with a J-beta primer mix. Per sample, CDR3-containing paired-end reads numbered at least 2.5 million. TCRdb itself ran the 5' RACE reads through MiXCR, one entry per CDR3 protein. The table records about 1.7 million distinct CDR3 sequences, 28% of them present only once. Specimen: blood. J is TRBJ2-7 and V is TRBV2, with D perhaps TRBD1 or TRBD2 (5 bases each). This sequence was found in a woman aged 25 to 39 in good health. CDR3 in DNA: TGTGCCAGCACCTGGGACGGCTCGAACTACGAGCAGTACTTC. This encodes CASTWDGSNYEQYF.